The source of this T cell receptor beta chain is a study of PD-1 blockade in classical Hodgkin lymphoma. TCRdb's table, derived via immunoSEQ multiplex PCR, lists solely in-frame clones and lacks some. The data contain 99,000 or so clones, about nine tenths of them singletons. Time point defined: cycle 4 day 1 (C4D1), after about 6 weeks of nivolumab. Relapse after autologous stem cell transplantation occurred in every patient, and brentuximab vedotin exposure varied. Under best response, outcomes were complete response, partial response or progressive disease. On this clone itself: The sample holds other DNA sequences that translate to the same CDR3.

There are 11 residues in the CDR3. V gave up 1 base and J gave up 2 bases, with 2 bases separating them. Germline V gene sequence: CDR1 GTSNPN, CDR2 SVGIG (reference sequence). The sequenced sample was peripheral blood mononuclear cells (PBMCs), obtained before the fourth cycle of nivolumab. The source is a human donor with classical Hodgkin lymphoma. This sequence joins TRBV30 and TRBJ2-5, with no clear D. The CDR3, as DNA: TGTGCCTGGAGTGCACAAGAGACCCAGTACTTC. Translating gives CAWSAQETQYF.